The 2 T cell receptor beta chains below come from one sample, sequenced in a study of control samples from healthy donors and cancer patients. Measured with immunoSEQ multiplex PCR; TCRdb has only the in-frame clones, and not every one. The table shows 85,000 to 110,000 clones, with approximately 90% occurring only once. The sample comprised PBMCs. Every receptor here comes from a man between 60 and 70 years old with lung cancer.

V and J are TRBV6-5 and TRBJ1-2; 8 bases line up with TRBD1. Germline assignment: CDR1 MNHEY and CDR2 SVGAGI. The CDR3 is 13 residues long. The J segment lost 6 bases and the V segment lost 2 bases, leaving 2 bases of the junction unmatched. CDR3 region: CASSYGQGDGYTF. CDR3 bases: TGTGCCAGCAGTTACGGACAGGGCGATGGCTACACCTTC.

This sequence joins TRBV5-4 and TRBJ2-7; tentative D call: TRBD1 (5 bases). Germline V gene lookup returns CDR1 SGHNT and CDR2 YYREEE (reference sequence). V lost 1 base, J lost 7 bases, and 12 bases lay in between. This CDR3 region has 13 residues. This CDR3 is CASSLKGIREQYF. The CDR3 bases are TGTGCCAGCAGCTTGAAGGGGATCAGAGAGCAGTACTTC.